This T cell receptor beta chain is from a study of shared clonotypes between healthy human individuals. Findings of the study overall: Some clonotypes were shared by all four sorted-subset donors, while others were not shared. The non-shared ones had lower generation probabilities than the shared ones.

Clones were read by immunoSEQ multiplex PCR, and TCRdb kept only the in-frame ones, dropping some. The data show more than 2 million clones, with just under 95% seen just once and around 1.8% held by the top ten. Positively selected for CCR7, the CD45RO-negative cells used as naive CD8 cells excluded terminally differentiated effector memory CD45RA+ cells. This CDR3 contains 13 residues. V was pared by 0 bases and J by 7 bases, with 2 bases of the junction left unmatched. Germline CDR1 SGDLS, CDR2 YYNGEE. This clone was counted only a few times. No antigen is known for it. The sample contains more than one DNA sequence encoding this CDR3.

Input material: naive CD8+ T cells from PBMCs. The chain uses TRBV9 and TRBJ2-7; 9 nucleotides match TRBD1. The receptor comes from a man between 18 and 35 years old in good health. Some clones in this sample may be carry-over from other donors' samples. CDR3 in amino acids: CASSVGGQGEQYF. The DNA of the CDR3 is TGTGCCAGCAGCGTAGGGGGACAGGGAGAGCAGTACTTC.